Listed below are T cell receptor beta chains from one sample, sequenced in a study of blood T cell repertoires in COVID-19. This table comes from immunoSEQ multiplex PCR, and its TCRdb copy is limited to in-frame clones, with some not included. The sample contains roughly 140,000 clones, 80% to 85% of which appear only once. Sequencing was performed on peripheral blood. Source of these receptors: a human donor in a cohort sampled during active COVID-19. Both conserved end residues are part of each CDR3. Fields, in order: J gene, V gene, CDR3 length, clone size, D gene, CDR3 protein, CDR3 DNA. D genes are given only for firm matches. Expanded clones get a size class; other rows say once, few or many, or leave the size out.

TRBJ2-7 | TRBV4-1 | 13 | - | - | CASSQENRREQYF | TGCGCCAGCAGCCAAGAAAACCGGAGGGAGCAGTACTTC
TRBJ2-3 | TRBV7-8 | 16 | few | TRBD1 | CASSLRDRGTTDTQYF | TGTGCCAGCAGCTTACGAGACAGGGGTACTACAGATACGCAGTATTTT
TRBJ1-3 | TRBV7-9 | 15 | - | TRBD1 | CASSPSGGSGNTIYF | TGTGCCAGCAGCCCGTCAGGGGGCTCTGGAAACACCATATATTTT
TRBJ1-2 | TRBV19 | 15 | - | TRBD1 | CASSIGDRDPSGYTF | TGTGCCAGTAGTATCGGGGACAGAGATCCGTCTGGCTACACCTTC
TRBJ1-5 | TRBV7-4 | 17 | - | - | CASSFCGTKYSNQPQHF | TGTGCCAGCAGCTTTTGTGGCACAAAATATAGCAATCAGCCCCAGCATTTT
TRBJ2-7 | TRBV19 | 14 | once | TRBD1 | CASNPDRGSYEQYF | TGTGCCAGTAATCCGGACAGGGGCTCCTACGAGCAGTACTTC
TRBJ2-3 | TRBV5-1 | 15 | - | TRBD1 | CASSRRDRIMHTQYF | TGCGCCAGCAGCCGCAGGGACAGGATTATGCATACGCAGTATTTT
TRBJ2-5 | TRBV19 | 16 | - | TRBD2 | CASSPRLAGGQETQYF | TGTGCCAGTAGTCCGAGACTAGCGGGGGGCCAAGAGACCCAGTACTTC
TRBJ2-3 | TRBV19 | 13 | - | - | CASSPGGTDTQYF | TGTGCCAGTAGTCCCGGGGGCACAGATACGCAGTATTTT
TRBJ2-1 | TRBV5-1 | 15 | - | TRBD1 | CASSSGTGVINEQFF | TGCGCCAGCAGCTCCGGGACAGGGGTGATTAATGAGCAGTTCTTC
TRBJ2-5 | TRBV5-4 | 15 | once | - | CASSLQGGFRETQYF | TGTGCCAGCAGCTTACAGGGCGGCTTTCGGGAGACCCAGTACTTC
TRBJ2-5 | TRBV20-1 | 11 | - | TRBD2 | CSVGREETQYF | TGCAGTGTAGGGAGGGAAGAGACCCAGTACTTC
TRBJ1-6 | TRBV19 | 14 | - | TRBD1 | CASSDRGGNSPLHF | TGTGCCAGCTCGGACAGGGGAGGCAATTCACCCCTCCACTTT
TRBJ2-3 | TRBV9 | 16 | - | TRBD2 | CASSAPGLAAGDTQYF | TGTGCCAGCAGCGCCCCGGGACTAGCGGCTGGAGATACGCAGTATTTT
TRBJ2-6 | TRBV7-8 | 17 | - | - | CASSPEWGEYGANVLTF | TGTGCCAGCAGCCCCGAATGGGGGGAGTATGGGGCCAACGTCCTGACTTTC
TRBJ2-7 | TRBV5-4 | 14 | - | TRBD2 | CASTSGGLSYEQYF | TGTGCCAGCACTAGCGGGGGTTTATCCTACGAGCAGTACTTC
TRBJ2-1 | TRBV19 | 16 | - | - | CASSITGQQPYNEQFF | TGTGCCAGTAGTATTACCGGACAGCAGCCCTACAATGAGCAGTTCTTC
TRBJ1-2 | TRBV5-1 | 15 | - | TRBD1 | CASSEGTGNNYGYTF | TGCGCCAGCAGCGAAGGGACAGGGAACAACTATGGCTACACCTTC
TRBJ1-4 | TRBV1 | 15 | - | - | CTSSQEQGAREKLFF | TGCACCAGCAGCCAAGAACAGGGGGCAAGGGAAAAACTGTTTTTT
TRBJ1-2 | TRBV5-1 | 18 | once | TRBD1 | CASSGFRDRASTNYGYTF | TGCGCCAGCAGCGGATTCCGGGACAGGGCGTCGACTAACTATGGCTACACCTTC
TRBJ1-2 | TRBV6-5 | 14 | - | TRBD1 | CASRTGGTNYGYTF | TGTGCCAGCAGGACAGGGGGCACTAACTATGGCTACACCTTC
TRBJ2-3 | TRBV3-1/TRBV3-2 | 16 | - | - | CASSQDPARGIGTQYF | TGTGCCAGCAGCCAAGATCCGGCAAGGGGGATTGGCACGCAGTATTTT
TRBJ2-1 | TRBV7-9 | 16 | once | - | CASSFFRTTRHHEQFF | TGTGCCAGCAGCTTTTTCAGGACTACAAGACATCATGAGCAGTTCTTC
TRBJ2-7 | TRBV15 | 13 | once | TRBD1 | CATSQDRAYEQYF | TGTGCCACCAGCCAGGACAGGGCGTACGAGCAGTACTTC
TRBJ1-5 | TRBV6-1 | 14 | - | - | CASSEGGGGQPQHF | TGTGCCAGCAGTGAGGGCGGGGGGGGCCAGCCCCAGCATTTT
TRBJ1-1 | TRBV7-2 | 13 | once | - | CASSLEVAMEAFF | TGTGCCAGCAGCTTAGAGGTAGCTATGGAAGCTTTCTTT
TRBJ2-7 | TRBV7-9 | 13 | - | - | CASSRQVNYEQYF | TGTGCCAGCAGCCGACAGGTGAACTACGAGCAGTACTTC
TRBJ2-5 | TRBV3-1/TRBV3-2 | 13 | - | TRBD1 | CASSQYPQGAQYF | TGTGCCAGCAGCCAGTACCCGCAGGGGGCCCAGTACTTC
TRBJ2-1 | TRBV27 | 18 | once | - | CASSPFWGGPSSYNEQFF | TGTGCCAGCAGTCCCTTTTGGGGGGGGCCCAGCTCCTACAATGAGCAGTTCTTC
TRBJ1-4 | TRBV29-1 | 14 | - | - | CSVGGIKTNEKLFF | TGCAGCGTTGGAGGGATCAAAACTAATGAAAAACTGTTTTTT
TRBJ2-7 | TRBV3-1/TRBV3-2 | 12 | - | - | CASSPSSYEQYF | TGTGCCAGCAGCCCTAGCTCCTACGAGCAGTACTTC
TRBJ2-3 | TRBV25-1 | 15 | - | - | CASSDVDSFVDTQYF | TGTGCCAGCAGTGATGTGGACAGCTTCGTCGATACGCAGTATTTT
TRBJ1-1 | TRBV7-9 | 15 | - | - | CASSLPPGQNTEAFF | TGTGCCAGCAGCTTACCTCCGGGACAGAACACTGAAGCTTTCTTT
TRBJ1-1 | TRBV19 | 13 | - | TRBD1 | CASIMEQGRGAFF | TGTGCCAGTATAATGGAACAGGGGCGGGGCGCTTTCTTT
TRBJ1-1 | TRBV3-1/TRBV3-2 | 16 | - | - | CASSPYLGQGGTEAFF | TGTGCCAGCAGCCCATACTTGGGGCAGGGAGGGACTGAAGCTTTCTTT
TRBJ2-5 | TRBV5-1 | 16 | - | - | CASSAEMGGRSETQYF | TGCGCCAGCAGCGCCGAAATGGGGGGGCGCTCGGAGACCCAGTACTTC